The 20 T cell receptor beta chains below all came from one sample that was sequenced in a study of immune characterization of retroperitoneal liposarcoma. From the PCR reads, TCRdb called clonotypes with MiXCR, one entry per CDR3 protein. The sample carries about 19,000 distinct CDR3 sequences, 35% to 40% recorded once. Material for sequencing was blood. The receptors stem from a male donor with retroperitoneal liposarcoma.

The rearrangement joins TRBV24-1 to TRBJ2-3; D is ambiguous. The DNA end favors TRBJ2-7, so the J call may be wrong. The CDR3 has 14 amino acids. Germline V lookup: CDR1 KGHDR, CDR2 SFDVKD. The DNA for the CDR3 is TGTGCCACCAGTGACTCCGACACGGCCAATGAGCAGTACTTC. Its translation: CATSDSDTANEQYF.

As concerns this clonotype: This sequence may be a read error, since a much larger clone differs from it by one base. The V call is TRBV6-8, the J call TRBJ2-3, with a weak D call TRBD1 (6 bases). V was cut by 6 bases and J by 6 bases, with 13 bases left in between. This CDR3 comprises 13 residues. Germline loops: CDR1 MNHGY, CDR2 SAAAGT. As DNA, the CDR3 is TGTGCCAGCAGGATACAGGGCTGGGATACGCAGTATTTT. Translated, it gives CASRIQGWDTQYF.

This clonotype was counted only a few times. The genes are TRBV11-3 and TRBJ2-1; 11 positions match TRBD2. Germline V lookup: CDR1 SGHNT, CDR2 YENEEA. The V and J ends lost 1 base and 6 bases, in that order; junction bases with no gene match: 2. The CDR3 has 15 residues. The DNA for the CDR3 is TGTGCCAGCAGCTTAGGTACTAGCGGGAGCAATGAGCAGTTCTTC. It translates to CASSLGTSGSNEQFF. The full variable domain, rest sourced from reference TRBV11-3 and TRBJ2-1, is EAGVVQSPRYKIIEKKQPVAFWCNPISGHNTLYWYLQNLGQGPELLIRYENEEAVDDSQLPKDRFSAERLKGVDSTLKIQPAELGDSAVYLCASSLGTSGSNEQFFGPGTRLTVL.

This clonotype was counted ten times or more. The rearrangement links TRBV12-3 or TRBV12-4 to TRBJ2-7, with D perhaps matching TRBD1 (6 bases). The CDR3 extends over 12 amino acids. The V gene lost 5 bases and the J gene lost 1 base, with 6 bases spanning the gap. The CDR3 reads CASSDRSYEQYF. Written as DNA, the CDR3 is TGTGCCAGCAGTGACAGGTCCTACGAGCAGTACTTC.

This clonotype was seen at least ten times. V usage is TRBV12-3 or TRBV12-4 and J usage is TRBJ2-1; weak D call: TRBD1 (7 bases). Trimming stripped 3 bases from V and 10 bases from J, with 19 bases between. This CDR3 is built from 15 residues. The CDR3 DNA follows: TGTGCCAGCAGTTTTCGGGGGACAGCAACAAGCGAGCAGTTCTTC. It is translated as CASSFRGTATSEQFF.

The CDR3 region has the DNA TGTGCCAGCAGCCCCCGGGATCCGGTGGGGGAGACCCAGTTCTTC. Encoded protein: CASSPRDPVGETQFF. The chain is built from TRBV6-1 and TRBJ2-1; D tentatively fits TRBD1 or TRBD2 (5 bases each). Trimming took off 6 bases at V and 13 bases at J, with 25 bases between the two ends. Per germline, CDR1 MNHNS and CDR2 SASEGT. This CDR3 comprises 15 residues.

The V and J genes are TRBV10-1 and TRBJ2-2; a weak D match, TRBD2 (5 bases). From germline, CDR1 is WNHNN and CDR2 SYGVQD (reference sequence). V dropped 3 bases and J dropped 0 bases, with 11 bases sitting between them. This CDR3 region has 16 residues. This chain's CDR3 is CASSEFRGTNTGELFF. In DNA form, the CDR3 reads TGCGCCAGCAGTGAATTTAGAGGGACGAACACCGGGGAGCTGTTTTTT.

This clonotype has just one count. One junction end does not reproduce the germline sequence, and a read error may be involved. V is TRBV25-1 and J is TRBJ2-1; D is ambiguous. The germline gives CDR1 MGHDK, CDR2 SYGVNS. This CDR3 is 14 amino acids long. The CDR3 region is CASSDFADYNEQFF. CDR3 DNA sequence: TGCGCCAGCAGTGACTTCGCGGATTACAATGAGCAGTTCTTC.

The V call is TRBV7-6, the J call TRBJ2-1; D remains ambiguous. CDR1 SGHVS and CDR2 FNYEAQ come from the germline V gene. The CDR3 is 15 amino acids. Trimming stripped 5 bases from V and 3 bases from J, with 14 bases between. The CDR3 coding sequence is TGTGCCAGCAGCCGTCTAGGCCTAAGCTACAATGAGCAGTTCTTC. It translates to CASSRLGLSYNEQFF. Filled out from reference TRBV7-6 and TRBJ2-1, the complete variable domain reads GAGVSQSPRYKVTKRGQDVALRCDPISGHVSLYWYRQALGQGPEFLTYFNYEAQQDKSGLPNDRFSAERPEGSISTLTIQRTEQRDSAMYRCASSRLGLSYNEQFFGPGTRLTVL.

The chain combines TRBV12-3 or TRBV12-4 with TRBJ2-2, with 9 bases identical to TRBD1. The CDR3 totals 15 residues. J gave up 5 bases and V 7 bases, and 8 bases lay outside the gene matches. The CDR3 sequence is CASNNRGLNTGELFF. The CDR3 DNA reads TGTGCCAGCAATAACAGGGGGCTAAATACCGGGGAGCTGTTTTTT.

This clonotype occurred a few times. Its ends do not fully match the called genes, so a read error is possible. The rearrangement joins TRBV6-9 to TRBJ2-2, with 7 bases fitting TRBD2. This CDR3 region has 13 residues. Germline V gene data show CDR1 as MNHGY and CDR2 as SVAAGI. CDR3 nucleotides: TGTGCCAGCTCGGGGGGAAGCACCCGGGAGCTGTTTTTT. As protein: CASSGGSTRELFF.

This clonotype is medium-sized. The chain carries TRBV6-1 and TRBJ2-1, with 9 bases aligning to TRBD2. The better agreement between TRBJ2-7 and the DNA end casts doubt on the J call. The CDR3 spans 14 residues. Germline assignment: CDR1 MNHNS and CDR2 SASEGT. CDR3 residues: CASKVAGGDSEQYF. The CDR3 nucleotides read TGTGCCAGCAAGGTGGCGGGAGGGGATAGTGAGCAGTACTTC.

Of note for this clonotype: Relative to the germline gene, one junction end is altered; a read error may explain this. The chain links TRBV7-2 to TRBJ2-3; 10 nucleotides agree with TRBD2. CDR3 length: 19 residues. CDR1 is SGHTA and CDR2 is FQGNSA in the germline V gene. CDR3 sequence: CASSSPGPSGSPFPDTHFF. The CDR3 coding sequence is TGTGCCAGCAGCTCCCCCGGCCCTAGCGGGAGCCCCTTCCCAGATACGCATTTTTTT.

This clonotype appeared many times. The chain has TRBV12-3 or TRBV12-4 and TRBJ2-1; 7 bases are a match to TRBD2. The CDR3 sequence is 16 residues long. Losses at the gene ends were 4 bases for V and 0 bases for J; bases not matched to a gene: 6. The CDR3 sequence is CASSSSGGRSYNEQFF. DNA for the CDR3: TGTGCCAGCAGTTCTAGCGGAGGCCGCTCCTACAATGAGCAGTTCTTC.

The V call is TRBV6-6, the J call TRBJ2-3; a possible D gene is TRBD2 (5 bases). Trimming removed 0 bases from V and 10 bases from J, with 14 bases in between. CDR3 length equals 14 residues. The germline gives CDR1 MNHNY, CDR2 SVGAGI (reference sequence). As DNA, the CDR3 is TGTGCCAGCAGTTACTCCGGACTCGCCGGGCCGCAGTATTTT. This translates into CASSYSGLAGPQYF.

V and J are TRBV11-2 and TRBJ2-3, with TRBD2 identical over 13 bases. V trimming: 1 base; J trimming: 2 bases; junction bases outside the gene matches: 3. The CDR3 totals 17 residues. Germline V CDR1 and CDR2: SGHAT, FQNNGV. In DNA form, the CDR3 reads TGTGCCAGCAGCTTAGGGGGACTAGCGGGACTCACAGATACGCAGTATTTT. Protein: CASSLGGLAGLTDTQYF. Full variable domain (rest looked up from reference TRBV11-2 and TRBJ2-3): EAGVAQSPRYKIIEKRQSVAFWCNPISGHATLYWYQQILGQGPKLLIQFQNNGVVDDSQLPKDRFSAERLKGVDSTLKIQPAKLEDSAVYLCASSLGGLAGLTDTQYFGPGTRLTVL.

This clonotype was counted at least ten times. V is TRBV12-3 or TRBV12-4 and J is TRBJ2-3; TRBD2 is a possible D gene (5 bases). Trimming stripped 3 bases from V and 1 base from J, with 11 bases between. The CDR3 covers 15 residues. The CDR3 bases are TGTGCCAGCAGTTTTTCGGGATCAGGCACAGATACGCAGTATTTT. Amino acids: CASSFSGSGTDTQYF.

This sequence joins TRBV11-3 and TRBJ2-3, with TRBD2 identical over 8 bases. V gave up 1 base and J gave up 2 bases; unmatched junction bases: 5. The CDR3 spans 16 residues. Germline values: CDR1 SGHNT, CDR2 YENEEA. This CDR3 reads CASSLAGGGSTDTQYF. The CDR3 DNA follows: TGTGCCAGCAGCTTAGCAGGCGGGGGGTCCACAGATACGCAGTATTTT.

This clonotype was seen only a few times. The chain joins TRBV7-3 to TRBJ1-2; D uncertain. There are 13 residues in the CDR3. V was pared by 2 bases and J by 4 bases, with 8 bases between. Germline CDR1 reads SGHTA; CDR2 reads FQGTGA. CDR3 residues: CASSLEEGYGYTF. CDR3 coding DNA: TGTGCCAGCAGCTTAGAAGAGGGCTATGGCTACACCTTC.

This clonotype came up many times. The chain carries TRBV6-1 and TRBJ2-1; TRBD2 matches at 14 bases. The germline CDR1 and CDR2 sequences are MNHNS and SASEGT. The CDR3 is 15 residues long. V lost 8 bases, J lost 9 bases, and 9 bases stayed unmatched. The CDR3 DNA follows: TGTGCCAGCGGAATCCGACTAGCGGGGGGGCGTGAGCAGTTCTTC. The encoded protein is CASGIRLAGGREQFF.